This TCR beta chain was sequenced during a study of identical twins. Broader study findings: Models underestimated how often monozygotic twins shared out-of-frame TCR alpha. It was possible that invariant MAIT and iNKT cells partly confounded the zero-insertion analyses.

In its sample, this clonotype was seen a few times. Antigen unknown. cDNA carried unique molecular identifiers, and a universal primer site was added by template switching. MiXCR was run by TCRdb on the 5' RACE reads, yielding one entry per CDR3 protein. The sample includes roughly 500,000 distinct CDR3 sequences, 20% to 25% of them seen just once. This sample also belongs to another study, concerning T cells expressing NK-cell markers. Turning to that study: In several donors, dominant NKG2C+ clonotypes were about 1.0-7.5% of CD8+ T cells.

The TCR originated in a woman under 30 in good health. The sequencing sample was made of CD4+ T cells sorted from blood.

CDR3 amino acids: CASSQAGEGANEQFF. The CDR3 nucleotides are TGTGCCAGCAGCCAAGCGGGAGAGGGGGCCAATGAGCAGTTCTTC. The chain uses TRBV4-2 and TRBJ2-1; D is possibly TRBD1 (7 bases). The CDR3 has 15 amino acids. Germline CDR1 LGHNA, CDR2 YNFKEQ. V was trimmed by 1 base and J by 6 bases, leaving 13 bases between them.